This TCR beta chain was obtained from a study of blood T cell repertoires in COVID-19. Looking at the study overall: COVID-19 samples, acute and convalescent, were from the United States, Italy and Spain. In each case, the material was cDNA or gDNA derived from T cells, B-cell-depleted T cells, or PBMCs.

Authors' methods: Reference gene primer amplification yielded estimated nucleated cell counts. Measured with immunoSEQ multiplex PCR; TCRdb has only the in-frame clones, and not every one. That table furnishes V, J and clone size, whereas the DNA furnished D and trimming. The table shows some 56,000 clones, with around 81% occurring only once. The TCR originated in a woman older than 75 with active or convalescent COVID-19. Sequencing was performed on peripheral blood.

In nucleotides, the CDR3 is TGTGCCAGCAGCTTAAGACAGGGGCCCACAGATACGCAGTATTTT. Translation gives CASSLRQGPTDTQYF. The chain is built from TRBV5-4 and TRBJ2-3; TRBD1 matches at 8 bases. Trimming cost V 2 bases and J 2 bases; bases outside gene matches: 4. Per germline, CDR1 SGHNT and CDR2 YYREEE (reference sequence). The CDR3 loop spans 15 amino acids.